The next 30 T cell receptor beta chains were all read from a single sample in a study of blood T cell repertoires in COVID-19. TCRdb's copy holds only in-frame clones and misses some; the assay was immunoSEQ multiplex PCR. Seen here are about 220,000 clones, about 79% observed once, and the top ten hold about 3.4%. Sequencing was carried out using PBMCs or T cells enriched from blood (not recorded which). The receptors were gathered from a woman aged 60-75 years who had recovered from COVID-19.

This clone has a handful of counts. This chain joins TRBV6-2 or TRBV6-3 and TRBJ2-7; 7 bases are shared with TRBD1. CDR3 length equals 17 residues. Germline values: CDR1 MNHEY, CDR2 SVGEGT. J gave up 0 bases and V 0 bases, and 8 bases lay outside the gene matches. DNA of the CDR3: TGTGCCAGCAGTTACTCGAAGGGGACAGCGAGCTCCTACGAGCAGTACTTC. This encodes CASSYSKGTASSYEQYF.

The chain combines TRBV5-6 with TRBJ2-6; TRBD2 is a possible D gene (6 bases). Germline V gives CDR1 SGHDT, CDR2 YYEEEE. The CDR3 runs to 16 residues. V was clipped by 3 bases and J by 0 bases, with 10 bases between them. In DNA, the CDR3 is TGTGCCAGCAGCTCCCGGAGGGACTCTGGGGCCAACGTCCTGACTTTC. As protein: CASSSRRDSGANVLTF.

The V gene is TRBV4-1, the J gene TRBJ2-1; 8 bases map to TRBD2. Germline V gene sequence: CDR1 MGHRA, CDR2 YSYEKL. This CDR3 is 17 amino acids long. J lost 4 bases, V lost 0 bases, and 8 bases had no gene match. This chain's CDR3 is CASSQDAQRGFYNEQFF. DNA of the CDR3: TGCGCCAGCAGCCAAGATGCCCAGCGGGGGTTTTACAATGAGCAGTTCTTC.

The V and J genes are TRBV27 and TRBJ2-7, with 10 bases fitting TRBD2. CDR3 size: 14 residues. With 4 bases clipped from V and 3 bases from J, the junction kept 3 bases outside the gene matches. Germline values: CDR1 MNHEY, CDR2 SMNVEV (reference sequence). In DNA form, the CDR3 reads TGTGCCAGCAGTTATTCTAGCGGGGGCTACGAGCAGTACTTC. It codes for CASSYSSGGYEQYF.

This clone came up a few times. The chain couples TRBV7-9 to TRBJ1-3, with unresolved D. Trimming shortened V by 3 bases and J by 0 bases, and 18 bases separated the two germline ends. The CDR3 consists of 18 residues. Germline V CDR1 and CDR2: SEHNR, FQNEAQ (reference sequence). The CDR3 sequence: CASSFPRGSSSSGNTIYF. In DNA, the CDR3 is TGTGCCAGCAGCTTCCCCCGGGGTTCATCATCCTCTGGAAACACCATATATTTT.

This rearrangement joins TRBV7-8 to TRBJ1-2; D may be TRBD1 (5 bases). The germline V gene encodes CDR1 SGHVS and CDR2 FQNEAQ. This CDR3 comprises 13 residues. The V end was cut by 9 bases, the J end by 0 bases, with 11 bases between. The CDR3 spells CASGGGANYGYTF. The CDR3 DNA is TGTGCCAGTGGGGGGGGAGCTAACTATGGCTACACCTTC.

The J gene is TRBJ1-2, the V gene TRBV19; 12 nucleotides line up with TRBD1. CDR3 length equals 15 residues. The junction had 3 bases not matched to a gene; V was cut back by 4 bases and J by 3 bases. The germline CDR1 and CDR2 sequences are LNHDA and SQIVND (reference sequence). CDR3 coding DNA: TGTGCCAGTAGTACTGGGACAGGGGGCGACTATGGCTACACCTTC. Translation gives CASSTGTGGDYGYTF.

The rearrangement uses TRBV12-5 and TRBJ1-2; 9 nucleotides match TRBD1. V shed 7 bases, J shed 5 bases, and the junction held 11 bases outside the gene matches. The CDR3 is 15 residues long. The germline V gene has CDR1 LGHNT and CDR2 FRNRAP. CDR3 sequence: CASDNGGQGFYGYTF. Written as DNA, the CDR3 is TGTGCTAGTGACAATGGGGGACAGGGATTTTATGGCTACACCTTC.

CDR3 sequence (DNA): TGTGCCATCAGTGGAAATCAGGGGACTGAAGCTTTCTTT. Its protein is CAISGNQGTEAFF. The chain couples TRBV10-3 to TRBJ1-1, with D tentatively TRBD1 (6 bases). Germline values: CDR1 ENHRY, CDR2 SYGVKD. Trimming shortened V by 4 bases and J by 5 bases, and 11 bases separated the two germline ends. CDR3 length: 13 amino acids.

J is TRBJ1-3 and V is TRBV5-4; D possibly corresponds to TRBD1 (6 bases). CDR3 size: 17 residues. The V and J ends lost 0 bases and 0 bases respectively, with 13 bases between them. Germline CDR1 reads SGHNT; CDR2 reads YYREEE (reference sequence). CDR3 coding DNA: TGTGCCAGCAGCTTGGTCGGCAGGGGCCCCTCTGGAAACACCATATATTTT. Amino acid sequence: CASSLVGRGPSGNTIYF.

The J gene is TRBJ1-3, the V gene TRBV2; D remains unclear. V dropped 1 base and J dropped 6 bases, with 13 bases sitting between them. The germline gives CDR1 SNHLY, CDR2 FYNNEI. The CDR3 consists of 15 residues. DNA for the CDR3: TGTGCCAGCAGTGAAGAAGGTCAGCGGCCAAACACCATATATTTT. It encodes CASSEEGQRPNTIYF.

This chain uses TRBV11-2 with TRBJ2-2; D uncertain. The CDR3 consists of 14 residues. Per germline, CDR1 SGHAT and CDR2 FQNNGV. V was trimmed by 4 bases and J by 2 bases, leaving 8 bases between them. The CDR3 sequence is CASSSSVNTGELFF. The CDR3 coding sequence is TGTGCCAGCAGCTCCTCAGTTAACACCGGGGAGCTGTTTTTT.

The chain is built from TRBV7-9 and TRBJ2-2; 8 positions agree with TRBD1. This CDR3 is 15 amino acids long. Unmatched junction bases numbered 2, after V lost 4 bases and J lost 1 base. In germline, CDR1 is SEHNR, CDR2 FQNEAQ (reference sequence). This chain's CDR3 is CASSSDRGNTGELFF. DNA of the CDR3: TGTGCCAGCAGCTCTGACAGGGGGAACACCGGGGAGCTGTTTTTT. Full variable domain (rest looked up from reference TRBV7-9 and TRBJ2-2): DTGVSQNPRHKITKRGQNVTFRCDPISEHNRLYWYRQTLGQGPEFLTYFQNEAQLEKSRLLSDRFSAERPKGSFSTLEIQRTEQGDSAMYLCASSSDRGNTGELFFGEGSRLTVL.

This clone was seen a handful of times. The gene calls are TRBV5-1 and TRBJ2-1, with 12 bases aligning to TRBD1. The ends lost 4 bases at V and 5 bases at J; junction bases unmatched: 10. The CDR3 runs to 17 residues. Looked up from germline, CDR1 is SGHRS and CDR2 is YFSETQ. CDR3: CASSPPGTGGLDNEQFF. DNA of the CDR3: TGCGCCAGCAGCCCTCCCGGGACAGGGGGCCTGGACAATGAGCAGTTCTTC.

This chain joins TRBV7-9 and TRBJ2-3; 7 bases map to TRBD1. Germline assignment: CDR1 SEHNR and CDR2 FQNEAQ (reference sequence). V shed 4 bases, J shed 7 bases, and the junction held 17 bases outside the gene matches. The CDR3 runs to 17 residues. DNA of the CDR3: TGTGCCAGCAGCTATAAGGGCGACAGGGTTTCCACGCATACGCAGTATTTT. It specifies CASSYKGDRVSTHTQYF. Full variable domain (missing parts from reference TRBV7-9 and TRBJ2-3): DTGVSQNPRHKITKRGQNVTFRCDPISEHNRLYWYRQTLGQGPEFLTYFQNEAQLEKSRLLSDRFSAERPKGSFSTLEIQRTEQGDSAMYLCASSYKGDRVSTHTQYFGPGTRLTVL.

The chain has TRBV2 and TRBJ1-3; the match to TRBD1 covers 9 bases. The CDR3 totals 16 residues. Germline trimming cut 8 bases from V and 4 bases from J; bases unmatched to any gene: 12. Germline V gene data show CDR1 as SNHLY and CDR2 as FYNNEI. As DNA, the CDR3 is TGTGCCAGCGGGAGGGGGGGACAGGGAGCCGGAAACACCATATATTTT. Translating gives CASGRGGQGAGNTIYF.

The rearrangement links TRBV6-2 or TRBV6-3 to TRBJ1-2; D is undetermined. The CDR3 length is 16 residues. From germline, CDR1 is MNHEY and CDR2 SVGEGT. V was trimmed by 1 base and J by 7 bases, leaving 19 bases between them. This chain's CDR3 is CASSYFSRQPLLGYTF. The CDR3 coding sequence is TGTGCCAGCAGTTACTTTTCGCGGCAGCCATTGCTTGGCTACACCTTC.

The chain has TRBV18 and TRBJ1-2; unclear D gene. CDR1 is KGHSH and CDR2 is LQKENI in the germline V gene. This CDR3 contains 14 residues. V lost 2 bases, J lost 6 bases, and 13 bases lay in between. As DNA, the CDR3 is TGTGCCAGCTCACCAGAGGCGGAGGGTGATGGCTACACCTTC. It yields the protein CASSPEAEGDGYTF.

The V and J genes are TRBV29-1 and TRBJ2-3, with no clear D. Trimming pared 1 base from V and 1 base from J, leaving 6 bases between. Germline V gene sequence: CDR1 SQVTM, CDR2 ANQGSEA. The CDR3 is made up of 13 amino acids. CDR3 region: CSVEAPGTDTQYF. CDR3 nucleotide sequence: TGCAGCGTTGAAGCCCCAGGCACAGATACGCAGTATTTT.

The V call is TRBV7-9, the J call TRBJ1-1, with D hard to call. V was cut by 2 bases and J by 6 bases, with 10 bases left in between. The CDR3 length is 13 residues. Germline lookup yields CDR1 SEHNR and CDR2 FQNEAQ (reference sequence). CDR3 bases: TGTGCCAGCAGCTTACCCGGGGTCGCTGAAGCTTTCTTT. It is translated as CASSLPGVAEAFF.

The J gene is TRBJ2-5, the V gene TRBV14; 8 bases align to TRBD1. V lost 0 bases, J lost 7 bases, and 13 bases stayed unmatched. Germline lookup yields CDR1 SGHDN and CDR2 FVKESK. This CDR3 has 17 amino acids. DNA of the CDR3: TGTGCCAGCAGCCAAGACGTGGTGCAGGGGGCGCTAGGGACCCAGTACTTC. Protein product: CASSQDVVQGALGTQYF. The whole variable domain, remainder taken from reference TRBV14 and TRBJ2-5, is EAGVTQFPSHSVIEKGQTVTLRCDPISGHDNLYWYRRVMGKEIKFLLHFVKESKQDESGMPNNRFLAERTGGTYSTLKVQPAELEDSGVYFCASSQDVVQGALGTQYFGPGTRLLVL.

The chain recombines TRBV9 with TRBJ2-7; 12 positions agree with TRBD2. V trimming: 0 bases; J trimming: 6 bases; junction bases outside the gene matches: 16. This CDR3 has 19 amino acids. Germline V gives CDR1 SGDLS, CDR2 YYNGEE. CDR3 residues: CASSVALLAGGSGAGEQYF. In DNA, the CDR3 is TGTGCCAGCAGCGTAGCTTTACTAGCGGGAGGATCAGGGGCTGGCGAGCAGTACTTC.

The chain links TRBV5-1 to TRBJ2-7; D might be TRBD2 (6 bases). The ends were cut back, 3 bases at V and 3 bases at J, with 10 bases in the middle. CDR1 and CDR2 (germline): SGHRS, YFSETQ. This CDR3 comprises 13 residues. The CDR3 is CASSWGDLYEQYF. In DNA, the CDR3 is TGCGCCAGCAGCTGGGGGGACCTCTACGAGCAGTACTTC.

This clone has only a few counts. The chain couples TRBV4-3 to TRBJ1-1; D call uncertain. The CDR3 has 14 amino acids. The V end lost 5 bases, the J end lost 1 base, and 11 bases lay between the germline ends. Per the germline V gene, CDR1 is LGHNA and CDR2 is YSLEER. The CDR3 here is CASSSPVKNTEAFF. CDR3 DNA: TGCGCCAGCAGCTCCCCCGTTAAGAACACTGAAGCTTTCTTT.

This CDR3 is CASSPGGGLSTDTQYF. The CDR3 DNA reads TGTGCCAGCAGCCCAGGGGGCGGGTTGAGCACAGATACGCAGTATTTT. The chain joins TRBV7-2 to TRBJ2-3; TRBD1 matches 8 bases. This CDR3 has 16 residues. J gave up 0 bases and V 5 bases, and 7 bases lay outside the gene matches. Germline CDR1 and CDR2: SGHTA and FQGNSA.

This chain joins TRBV19 and TRBJ2-7; possible D gene TRBD1, 6 bases. Germline lookup yields CDR1 LNHDA and CDR2 SQIVND (reference sequence). CDR3 size: 16 residues. Between the trimmed V and J ends, which lost 5 bases and 2 bases, there was a span of 19 bases. The CDR3 nucleotides are TGTGCCAGTAGTCCTTACCTCGACGGACAGCCCTACGAGCAGTACTTC. It is translated as CASSPYLDGQPYEQYF.

This clone was observed a single time. The chain combines TRBV30 with TRBJ2-2; 7 bases align to TRBD1. Germline V gene lookup returns CDR1 GTSNPN and CDR2 SVGIG (reference sequence). Trimming removed 3 bases from V and 3 bases from J; junction bases left unmatched: 4. This CDR3 spans 14 amino acids. The CDR3 region is CAWRRQGDTGELFF. CDR3 in DNA: TGTGCCTGGAGACGGCAGGGGGACACCGGGGAGCTGTTTTTT.

This clone occurred once. V is TRBV5-6 and J is TRBJ1-5; D remains unclear. This CDR3 contains 13 residues. The germline gives CDR1 SGHDT, CDR2 YYEEEE. The V and J ends lost 2 bases and 3 bases respectively, with 6 bases between them. The CDR3 sequence is CASSFGINQPQHF. CDR3 coding DNA: TGTGCCAGCAGCTTCGGTATCAATCAGCCCCAGCATTTT. Full variable domain (rest looked up from reference TRBV5-6 and TRBJ1-5): DAGVTQSPTHLIKTRGQQVTLRCSPKSGHDTVSWYQQALGQGPQFIFQYYEEEERQRGNFPDRFSGHQFPNYSSELNVNALLLGDSALYLCASSFGINQPQHFGDGTRLSIL.

This clone was detected a few times. The genes are TRBV19 and TRBJ1-1, with 9 positions matching TRBD1. Germline CDR1 reads LNHDA; CDR2 reads SQIVND (reference sequence). The V gene end was trimmed by 10 bases and the J gene end by 1 base; junction bases not matched to a gene: 4. The length of the CDR3 is 13 residues. CDR3 in DNA: TGTGCCACCAAGGGACAGGGGAACACTGAAGCTTTCTTT. Translated: CATKGQGNTEAFF.

The chain joins TRBV6-2 or TRBV6-3 to TRBJ2-7; D is undetermined. V gave up 5 bases and J gave up 0 bases, with 11 bases separating them. The CDR3 spans 14 residues. Germline V CDR1 and CDR2: MNHEY, SVGEGT. DNA for the CDR3: TGTGCCAGCAGTACCCCCCGGAGCTCCTACGAGCAGTACTTC. Its translation: CASSTPRSSYEQYF.